The sample holds a few counts of the clone carrying this T cell receptor (beta chain). Its matching antigen is unknown. This entry belongs to a study of shared clonotypes between healthy human individuals. Whole-study findings and limits: Clonotype sharing among the donors was expected to vary with sequencing depth. With few donors, the genetic and exposure-history diversity represented was limited.

Donors, without exception, were Caucasian adults residing in Nashville, Tennessee. Method: immunoSEQ multiplex PCR; TCRdb's copy keeps in-frame clones and lacks some. The repertoire has approximately 500,000 clones, about four fifths of them found once; the top ten carry 10% to 15%. Trimming removed 0 bases from V and 12 bases from J, with 16 bases in between. The CDR3 extends over 13 amino acids. From germline, CDR1 is SGHKS and CDR2 YYEKEE (reference sequence). V is TRBV5-5 and J is TRBJ2-7, with D perhaps TRBD2 (5 bases). Sequenced material: PBMCs. This sequence was found in a woman aged 40 to 50 in good health. Some clones in this sample may be carry-over from other donors' samples. For the CDR3, the DNA is TGTGCCAGCAGCTTGGAAGGTGCCGGGAAGTGGTACTTC. Its protein is CASSLEGAGKWYF.